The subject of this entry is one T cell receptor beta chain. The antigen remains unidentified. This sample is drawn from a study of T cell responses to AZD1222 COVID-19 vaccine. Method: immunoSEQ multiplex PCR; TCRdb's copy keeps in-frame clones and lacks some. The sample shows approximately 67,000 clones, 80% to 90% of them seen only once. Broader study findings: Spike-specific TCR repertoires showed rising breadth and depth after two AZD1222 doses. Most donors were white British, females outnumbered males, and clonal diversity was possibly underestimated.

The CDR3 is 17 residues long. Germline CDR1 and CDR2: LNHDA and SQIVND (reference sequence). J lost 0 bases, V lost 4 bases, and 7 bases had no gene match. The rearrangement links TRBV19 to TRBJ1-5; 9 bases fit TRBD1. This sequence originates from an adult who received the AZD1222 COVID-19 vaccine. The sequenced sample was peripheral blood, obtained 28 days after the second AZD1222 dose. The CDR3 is CASSTDRGRDSNQPQHF. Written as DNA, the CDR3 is TGTGCCAGTAGTACGGACAGGGGCCGCGATAGCAATCAGCCCCAGCATTTT. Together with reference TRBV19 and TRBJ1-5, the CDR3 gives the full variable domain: DGGITQSPKYLFRKEGQNVTLSCEQNLNHDAMYWYRQDPGQGLRLIYYSQIVNDFQKGDIAEGYSVSREKKESFPLTVTSAQKNPTAFYLCASSTDRGRDSNQPQHFGDGTRLSIL.